This note documents a single TCR beta chain sequence. Its antigen remains unidentified. Trimming removed 3 bases at V and 5 bases at J, with 10 bases between. CDR3 length: 13 residues. Germline loops: CDR1 WSHSY, CDR2 SAAADI. The data were obtained in a study of radiation and T cells in renal cell carcinoma. About the study: Nephrectomy followed 15 Gy stereotactic body radiation by 4 weeks.

TCRdb's table, derived via immunoSEQ multiplex PCR, lists solely in-frame clones and lacks some. Seen here are roughly 150,000 clones, 87% observed once, and the top ten hold 10% to 15%. The study, taken as a whole, reports: No pretreatment tumor biopsies were available for baseline clonotypes. Top tumor clonotypes rose in blood 2 weeks post-radiation, then contracted.

Sample time point: blood 2 weeks post-SBRT. As to treatment: 15 Gy SBRT to primary tumor, nephrectomy 4 weeks later. The patient's renal cell carcinoma had clear cell pathology. The rearrangement joins TRBV10-2 to TRBJ2-5, with TRBD2 as a possible D gene (6 bases). The sample was blood, taken from a patient whose treatment included radiotherapy and nephrectomy. The receptor comes from a woman in her 50s with renal cell carcinoma. CDR3 nucleotides: TGCGCCAGCAGTGAACCGGGGGTTGAGACCCAGTACTTC. This sequence encodes CASSEPGVETQYF.